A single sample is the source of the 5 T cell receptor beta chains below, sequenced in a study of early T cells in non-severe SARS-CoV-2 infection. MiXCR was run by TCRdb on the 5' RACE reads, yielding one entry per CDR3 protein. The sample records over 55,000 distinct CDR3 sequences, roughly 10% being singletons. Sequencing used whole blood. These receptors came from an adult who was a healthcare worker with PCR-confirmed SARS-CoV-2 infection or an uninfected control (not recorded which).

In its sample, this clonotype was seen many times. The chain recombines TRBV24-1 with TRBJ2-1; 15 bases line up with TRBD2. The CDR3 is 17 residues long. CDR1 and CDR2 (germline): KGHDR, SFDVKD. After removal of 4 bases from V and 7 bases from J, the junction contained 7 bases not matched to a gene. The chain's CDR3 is CATSDPGLAGGRNEQFF. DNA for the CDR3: TGTGCCACCAGTGACCCCGGACTAGCGGGAGGGAGGAATGAGCAGTTCTTC.

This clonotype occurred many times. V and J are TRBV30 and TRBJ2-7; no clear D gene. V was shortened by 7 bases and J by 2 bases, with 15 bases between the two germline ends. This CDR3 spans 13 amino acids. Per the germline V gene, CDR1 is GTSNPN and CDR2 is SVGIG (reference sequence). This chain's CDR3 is CASSKFWTYEQYF. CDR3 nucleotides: TGTGCCTCCTCTAAGTTTTGGACCTACGAGCAGTACTTC.

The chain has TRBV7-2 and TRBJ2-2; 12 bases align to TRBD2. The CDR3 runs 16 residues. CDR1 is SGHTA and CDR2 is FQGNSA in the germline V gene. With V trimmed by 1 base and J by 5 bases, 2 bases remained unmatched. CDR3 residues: CASSLGGTSGTGELFF. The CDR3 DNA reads TGTGCCAGCAGCTTAGGCGGGACTAGCGGGACCGGGGAGCTGTTTTTT.

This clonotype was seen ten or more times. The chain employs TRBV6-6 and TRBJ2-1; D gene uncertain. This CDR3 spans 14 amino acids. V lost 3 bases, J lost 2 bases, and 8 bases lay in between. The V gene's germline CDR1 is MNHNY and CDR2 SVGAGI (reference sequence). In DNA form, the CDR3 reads TGTGCCAGCAGTTATCCAGCGCCCTACAATGAGCAGTTCTTC. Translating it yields CASSYPAPYNEQFF.

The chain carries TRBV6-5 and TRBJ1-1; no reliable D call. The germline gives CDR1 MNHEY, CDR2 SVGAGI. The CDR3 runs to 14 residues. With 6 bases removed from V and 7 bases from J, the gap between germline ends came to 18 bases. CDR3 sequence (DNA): TGTGCCAGCAGCCTACAAGGCTCTTCTCTTGAAGCTTTCTTT. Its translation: CASSLQGSSLEAFF.